This TCR beta chain derives from a study of T cells in Graves' hyperthyroidism and ophthalmopathy. Points from the study as a whole: Most expanded thyroid clonotypes above 0.001 also appeared in blood.

TCR beta CDR3 regions were amplified from RNA. The TCR CDR3 was amplified in a first-round RT-PCR using the HTBI primer set. TCRdb processed the multiplex PCR reads anew with MiXCR; each CDR3 protein has one entry. The top ten hold around 8% of the sample, which has almost 600,000 distinct CDR3 sequences, about 45% seen once. This clonotype was counted many times. Its matching antigen is unknown. The CDR3 extends over 14 amino acids. Trimming stripped 3 bases from V and 1 base from J, with 9 bases between. Germline CDR1 is LGHNA and CDR2 is YNFKEQ. The chain recombines TRBV4-2 with TRBJ1-1; D possibly corresponds to TRBD1 (6 bases). The specimen sequenced was peripheral blood or thyroid tissue (not recorded which). This receptor was identified in a woman under 30 with Graves' hyperthyroidism. DNA of the CDR3: TGTGCCAGCAGCCACACCAGGGGGAACACTGAAGCTTTCTTT. Translated: CASSHTRGNTEAFF.